The 28 T cell receptor beta chains presented below share a single source sample, sequenced in a study of control samples from healthy donors and cancer patients. Here immunoSEQ multiplex PCR was the method, and the copy in TCRdb shows in-frame clones only, minus some. This sample has about 130,000 clones; about 93% occur once, and the top ten carry around 14%. Sequenced input: PBMCs. These receptors were taken from a man aged 60-69 years with colorectal cancer.

There are a few counts of this clone. The chain joins TRBV29-1 to TRBJ1-2, with TRBD1 matching over 7 bases. Germline values: CDR1 SQVTM, CDR2 ANQGSEA. Trimming at V came to 3 bases and at J to 2 bases, leaving 6 bases not matched to a gene. This CDR3 is built from 14 residues. This CDR3 reads CSVEAKTGNYGYTF. Written as DNA, the CDR3 is TGCAGCGTTGAGGCCAAGACAGGGAACTATGGCTACACCTTC.

This chain connects TRBV30 to TRBJ1-3; maybe TRBD1 (5 bases). Per the germline V gene, CDR1 is GTSNPN and CDR2 is SVGIG (reference sequence). This CDR3 spans 17 amino acids. The V and J ends lost 1 base and 0 bases respectively, with 16 bases between them. In DNA, the CDR3 is TGTGCCTGGAGTGGGGGCCTCCTTACGCACTCTGGAAACACCATATATTTT. Translation gives CAWSGGLLTHSGNTIYF. Full variable domain (rest looked up from reference TRBV30 and TRBJ1-3): SQTIHQWPATLVQPVGSPLSLECTVEGTSNPNLYWYRQAAGRGLQLLFYSVGIGQISSEVPQNLSASRPQDRQFILSSKKLLLSDSGFYLCAWSGGLLTHSGNTIYFGEGSWLTVV.

The chain recombines TRBV10-1 with TRBJ2-3; 8 nucleotides line up with TRBD2. V lost 5 bases and J lost 2; bases outside the gene matches: 12. The V gene's germline CDR1 is WNHNN and CDR2 SYGVQD (reference sequence). The CDR3 loop spans 17 amino acids. The CDR3 DNA sequence: TGCGCCAGCAGTTCGGGAGCGGGGGCCCCCCCCACAGATACGCAGTATTTT. Amino acid sequence: CASSSGAGAPPTDTQYF.

This sequence joins TRBV30 and TRBJ1-2; 7 bases map to TRBD1. V was clipped by 8 bases and J by 5 bases; unmatched bases: 11. Germline CDR1 reads GTSNPN; CDR2 reads SVGIG (reference sequence). This CDR3 is 13 amino acids long. The CDR3 is CALRDRESYGYTF. The CDR3 DNA is TGTGCCCTACGTGACAGGGAGAGTTATGGCTACACCTTC.

The rearrangement joins TRBV19 to TRBJ1-2; 9 positions match TRBD1. CDR3 length: 15 residues. Per the germline V gene, CDR1 is LNHDA and CDR2 is SQIVND (reference sequence). V lost 7 bases, J lost 8 bases, and 14 bases stayed unmatched. CDR3: CASTPSRDRVYGYTF. The CDR3 nucleotides read TGTGCCAGTACCCCCTCCCGGGACAGGGTGTACGGCTACACCTTC.

V gene TRBV29-1 combines with J gene TRBJ2-7; no clear D. The germline V gene encodes CDR1 SQVTM and CDR2 ANQGSEA. Trimming shortened V by 3 bases and J by 6 bases, and 15 bases separated the two germline ends. This CDR3 has 13 amino acids. CDR3 sequence reads: CSVESMLPGEQYF. The CDR3 DNA follows: TGCAGCGTTGAGTCCATGCTCCCCGGCGAGCAGTACTTC.

The CDR3 DNA is TGTGCCAGCAGCGCCACAGGGGGCCGGGGTGAAAAACTGTTTTTT. Its translation is CASSATGGRGEKLFF. V gene TRBV9 combines with J gene TRBJ1-4; the match to TRBD1 covers 9 bases. V shed 3 bases, J shed 7 bases, and the junction held 7 bases outside the gene matches. Germline CDR1 is SGDLS and CDR2 is YYNGEE. This CDR3 region has 15 residues.

CDR3 amino acids: CAAPRSSYEQYF. CDR3 DNA sequence: TGTGCCGCCCCTCGAAGCTCCTACGAGCAGTACTTC. The rearrangement links TRBV15 to TRBJ2-7; no clear D gene. Trimming stripped 11 bases from V and 0 bases from J, with 11 bases between. The CDR3 runs 12 residues. The germline V gene has CDR1 LNHNV and CDR2 YYDKDF (reference sequence). Variable domain in full (rest from reference TRBV15 and TRBJ2-7): DAMVIQNPRYQVTQFGKPVTLSCSQTLNHNVMYWYQQKSSQAPKLLFHYYDKDFNNEADTPDNFQSRRPNTSFCFLDIRSPGLGDTAMYLCAAPRSSYEQYFGPGTRLTVT.

The V and J genes are TRBV4-1 and TRBJ1-1, with D uncertain. V was cut by 4 bases and J by 5 bases, with 11 bases left in between. This CDR3 region has 13 residues. Germline V gene sequence: CDR1 MGHRA, CDR2 YSYEKL. The CDR3 nucleotides read TGCGCCAGCAGCCGGGTCCGGGCTACTGAAGCTTTCTTT. Encoded protein: CASSRVRATEAFF.

The rearrangement uses TRBV10-3 and TRBJ2-2, with a tentative D call TRBD1 (7 bases). Trimming removed 8 bases from V and 1 base from J, with 11 bases in between. Per the germline V gene, CDR1 is ENHRY and CDR2 is SYGVKD. The CDR3 is made up of 14 amino acids. This CDR3 is CAIGRGENTGELFF. CDR3 in DNA: TGTGCCATCGGCAGGGGGGAGAACACCGGGGAGCTGTTTTTT.

The gene calls are TRBV10-3 and TRBJ1-1; the D gene is possibly TRBD1 (5 bases). This CDR3 has 12 amino acids. CDR1 is ENHRY and CDR2 is SYGVKD in the germline V gene. Trimming stripped 10 bases from V and 3 bases from J, with 12 bases between. The CDR3 nucleotides are TGTGCCACGCTCGGGGGGGACACTGAAGCTTTCTTT. This codes for CATLGGDTEAFF.

The chain uses TRBV13 and TRBJ2-7, with D possibly being TRBD2 (6 bases). From germline, CDR1 is PRHDT and CDR2 FYEKMQ (reference sequence). CDR3 length equals 15 residues. The V and J ends lost 0 bases and 4 bases respectively, with 13 bases between them. The CDR3 coding sequence is TGTGCCAGCAGCTTAGGATCCAGCGCGGGGTACGAGCAGTACTTC. Translation: CASSLGSSAGYEQYF.

The chain is built from TRBV11-2 and TRBJ2-5; D ambiguous. This CDR3 contains 12 residues. The V gene's germline CDR1 is SGHAT and CDR2 FQNNGV. The germline V and J ends were trimmed by 2 bases and 7 bases, with 8 bases remaining between them. The DNA for the CDR3 is TGTGCCAGCAGCTTACCCGAGCTGACCCAGTACTTC. The encoded protein is CASSLPELTQYF.

This chain connects TRBV30 to TRBJ1-3; D remains ambiguous. The CDR3 is 13 residues long. Trimming left V 4 bases short and J 0 bases short, with 7 bases between. Germline-derived CDR1 and CDR2 are GTSNPN and SVGIG (reference sequence). CDR3 loop: CAWIPDSGNTIYF. DNA for the CDR3: TGTGCCTGGATCCCGGACTCTGGAAACACCATATATTTT.

The CDR3 reads CASSSGQFGTF. CDR3 sequence (DNA): TGTGCCAGCAGTTCTGGACAGTTTGGCACCTTC. The chain joins TRBV12-3 or TRBV12-4 to TRBJ1-2, with D possibly matching TRBD1 (6 bases). This CDR3 has 11 amino acids. The V end was cut by 4 bases, the J end by 13 bases, with 13 bases between.

V is TRBV6-2 or TRBV6-3 and J is TRBJ2-2; D possibly corresponds to TRBD1 (6 bases). Deletions cut 6 bases from V and 1 base from J, with 12 bases between. The germline CDR1 and CDR2 sequences are MNHEY and SVGEGT. The CDR3 covers 15 residues. Here the CDR3 DNA reads TGTGCCAGCAGCTCCTCGGGACAGAACACCGGGGAGCTGTTTTTT. Its protein product is CASSSSGQNTGELFF.

This chain connects TRBV6-6 to TRBJ1-1, with TRBD1 matching over 7 bases. Germline V gives CDR1 MNHNY, CDR2 SVGAGI (reference sequence). This CDR3 comprises 15 residues. V was pared by 7 bases and J by 5 bases, with 13 bases of the junction left unmatched. The CDR3 bases are TGTGCCAGCAACCGACAGGGAGGAGGAGGTACTGAAGCTTTCTTT. It encodes CASNRQGGGGTEAFF.

V is TRBV4-3 and J is TRBJ1-5; D possibly corresponds to TRBD1 (5 bases). CDR3 length equals 15 residues. Germline CDR1 and CDR2: LGHNA and YSLEER. Between the trimmed V and J ends, which lost 0 bases and 6 bases, there was a span of 12 bases. The CDR3 nucleotides read TGCGCCAGCAGCCAAGATCTCATGAGGGGTCAGCCCCAGCATTTT. This codes for CASSQDLMRGQPQHF.

The chain carries TRBV10-2 and TRBJ1-1; TRBD1 aligns across 9 bases. The CDR3 sequence is 14 residues long. The germline gives CDR1 WSHSY, CDR2 SAAADI. Trimming at V came to 9 bases and at J to 1 base, leaving 6 bases not matched to a gene. CDR3 DNA: TGCGCCAGTCAACAGGGGGCCGGGAACACTGAAGCTTTCTTT. Protein: CASQQGAGNTEAFF.

The V and J genes are TRBV18 and TRBJ1-1, with 8 bases that match TRBD1. The J segment lost 5 bases and the V segment lost 3 bases, leaving 8 bases of the junction unmatched. This CDR3 region has 15 residues. CDR1 is KGHSH, CDR2 LQKENI, per germline. In DNA form, the CDR3 reads TGTGCCAGCTCACCCGGACAGGGTAAAGGTACTGAAGCTTTCTTT. It is translated as CASSPGQGKGTEAFF.

This clone was counted once. The chain combines TRBV7-2 with TRBJ2-2; TRBD1 agrees at 9 bases. There are 14 residues in the CDR3. Germline CDR1 and CDR2: SGHTA and FQGNSA. After removal of 4 bases from V and 7 bases from J, the junction contained 4 bases not matched to a gene. CDR3 DNA sequence: TGTGCCAGCAGCTGGACAGGGGAATTCGGGGAGCTGTTTTTT. It translates to CASSWTGEFGELFF.

This chain uses TRBV29-1 with TRBJ1-2; D is unclear. The V end lost 5 bases, the J end lost 5 bases, and 9 bases lay between the germline ends. The CDR3 sequence is 11 residues long. CDR1 and CDR2 from the germline V gene are SQVTM and ANQGSEA. The DNA of the CDR3 is TGCAGCGTTAGCGGGGATTATGGCTACACCTTC. Translation gives CSVSGDYGYTF.

J is TRBJ2-7 and V is TRBV4-1, with 7 bases lining up with TRBD1. V trimming: 4 bases; J trimming: 4 bases; junction bases outside the gene matches: 10. Germline CDR1 reads MGHRA; CDR2 reads YSYEKL. This CDR3 spans 15 amino acids. The chain's CDR3 is CASSLRGHVGYEQYF. The CDR3 DNA sequence: TGCGCCAGCAGCCTGAGGGGGCATGTTGGGTACGAGCAGTACTTC.

V is TRBV7-2 and J is TRBJ1-1; 9 nucleotides align to TRBD1. Germline V CDR1 and CDR2: SGHTA, FQGNSA. This CDR3 has 16 amino acids. V lost 1 base to trimming and J lost 5 bases; unmatched junction nucleotides: 8. The CDR3: CASSLGWGTGRTEAFF. In nucleotides, the CDR3 is TGTGCCAGCAGCTTAGGGTGGGGGACAGGGCGGACTGAAGCTTTCTTT.

About this clone: A read error is likely, as this CDR3 ends without the conserved phenylalanine or tryptophan. It is unclear where the CDR3 begins or ends on the DNA, so no DNA is shown, and the CDR3 is as TCRdb lists it. V and J are TRBV3-1 (or the pseudogene TRBV3-2) and TRBJ1-2. Both ends counted, the CDR3 spans 9 residues. The germline gives CDR1 LGHDT, CDR2 YNNKEL (reference sequence). The CDR3 is CASSWYRGI.

The chain recombines TRBV6-6 with TRBJ1-1; D is ambiguous. Germline assignment: CDR1 MNHNY and CDR2 SVGAGI (reference sequence). Trimming cost V 0 bases and J 1 base, with 9 bases left between them. This CDR3 has 15 amino acids. The CDR3, as DNA: TGTGCCAGCAGTTACTCGAAGGGATCGAACACTGAAGCTTTCTTT. Its protein is CASSYSKGSNTEAFF.

J is TRBJ2-2 and V is TRBV9; the D gene is possibly TRBD2 (6 bases). Deletions cut 5 bases from V and 0 bases from J, with 14 bases between. The CDR3 has 16 residues. The germline V gene has CDR1 SGDLS and CDR2 YYNGEE. CDR3: CASREGLSPNTGELFF. CDR3 bases: TGTGCCAGCAGGGAGGGTTTATCGCCGAACACCGGGGAGCTGTTTTTT.

The rearrangement links TRBV13 to TRBJ1-2, with TRBD1 identical over 8 bases. V lost 6 bases to trimming and J lost 7 bases; unmatched junction nucleotides: 10. CDR3 size: 14 residues. Germline-derived CDR1 and CDR2 are PRHDT and FYEKMQ (reference sequence). This CDR3 reads CASSGVAGGRGYTF. In DNA form, the CDR3 reads TGTGCCAGCAGTGGGGTGGCAGGGGGCCGTGGCTACACCTTC.